This TCR beta chain was retrieved from a study of T cell clones after liver transplantation (dated by TCRdb to between 2018 and 2020). Concerning the study at large: The samples were obtained from ITN030ST, a randomized trial that attempted immunosuppression withdrawal within 2 years after liver transplantation. Donor-reactive T cell clones were identified by TCRbeta sequencing following a pre-transplant mixed lymphocyte reaction and were subsequently tracked in post-transplant blood. Third party-reactive TCRbeta sequences were also identified from pre-transplant MLRs to serve as an antigen-independent comparator for donor-reactive sequences. Three of the eight recipients were HCV-positive; the others were transplanted for non-autoimmune, non-viral indications. Subjects received no induction therapy and standard immunosuppression until randomization at 12-24 months post-transplant. Tolerance meant complete immunosuppression withdrawal for at least one year without liver enzymes rising beyond twice the upper limit of normal. Blood samples were collected pre-transplant, then pre-randomization ahead of withdrawal, and finally post-randomization once withdrawal had either been completed or failed. A cohort of 8 liver transplant recipients was studied, of whom 3 were classified as tolerant and 5 as non-tolerant. What the research found in general, with its limitations: Because allograft tissue specimens were not available, migration of donor-reactive T cells into the graft, rather than deletion, may have occurred. Conclusions were preliminary, limited by small, heterogeneous patient numbers and non-standardized post-transplant time points. When repertoire turnover was accounted for, significantly reduced detection of donor-reactive sequences was found in 7 of 8 subjects for CD4 and in 8 of 8 subjects for CD8. Donor-reactive sequences decreased more than third party-reactive sequences, which suggests partial antigen-specific deletion that was not related to withdrawal success. A significant post-transplant decrease in circulating donor-reactive CD4 TCRbeta sequences was observed in most of the 8 subjects, irrespective of tolerance or HCV status. In two subjects, low numbers of available donor cells limited the measurable donor-reactive repertoire.

High-throughput TCRbeta CDR3 sequencing of frozen genomic DNA was performed by immunoSEQ, including PCR amplification, mapping, bias correction and internal controls. Turning to the authors' computational methods: Only productive rearrangements were retained, and each unique TCRbeta sequence was defined by its CDR3 nucleotide sequence together with its V and J gene. Donor-reactive sequences required at least 5-fold expansion in CFSE-low cells versus unstimulated pre-transplant cells and at least 0.01% frequency. Minimum frequency thresholds were set for each subject based on the unstimulated sample with the lowest template count, ensuring at least 90% detection power. Jensen-Shannon divergence between the top 1000 TCRbeta sequences post-transplant and pre-transplant was used to measure repertoire turnover. Changes in detection of donor-reactive sequences were tested with two-sided Fisher's exact tests. Here the immuneACCESS table is served through TCRdb, limited to in-frame sequences with V and J called. Missing clones are a known gap in these copies; in checked studies unresolved V genes cover under half, and the rest lacks a known reason. That table furnishes V, J and clone size, whereas the DNA furnished D and trimming. The sample table holds 80,000 or so clones, of which roughly 82% were seen once. The ten top clones hold about 0.45% of the sample.

Thawed unstimulated PBMCs were stained for CD3, CD4 and CD8 and FACS-sorted into CD3+CD4+ and CD3+CD8+ populations. Each of the 8 studied subjects was randomized to immunosuppression withdrawal. The Qiagen DNeasy Blood and Tissue Kit was used to isolate genomic DNA. About this clone itself: The antigen this receptor binds is unknown. No base quality information exists; no much larger clone differs at one position.

The CDR3 measures 15 amino acids from cysteine to phenylalanine. Only the CDR3 region is kept as DNA, spanning 45 bases read in frame from base 1. Trimming accounts for 6 bases at V and 4 bases at J, while the number of junction bases matched to no gene is 7. The germline V gene gives CDR1 as SGHTA and CDR2 as FQGTGA. Sequencing was performed on CD4+ T cells from blood, taken approximately 3.5 years after liver transplant. This clonotype was obtained from a human patient who received a liver transplant. After a transplant, not all T cells may be the patient's own; some may come from the graft donor. Recombination connected TRBV7-3 to TRBJ2-5, with 11 bases matching TRBD2. The DNA sequence reads TGTGCCAGCAGTTTAGCGGGAGGGCCCGGAGAGACCCAGTACTTC. It translates to CASSLAGGPGETQYF.